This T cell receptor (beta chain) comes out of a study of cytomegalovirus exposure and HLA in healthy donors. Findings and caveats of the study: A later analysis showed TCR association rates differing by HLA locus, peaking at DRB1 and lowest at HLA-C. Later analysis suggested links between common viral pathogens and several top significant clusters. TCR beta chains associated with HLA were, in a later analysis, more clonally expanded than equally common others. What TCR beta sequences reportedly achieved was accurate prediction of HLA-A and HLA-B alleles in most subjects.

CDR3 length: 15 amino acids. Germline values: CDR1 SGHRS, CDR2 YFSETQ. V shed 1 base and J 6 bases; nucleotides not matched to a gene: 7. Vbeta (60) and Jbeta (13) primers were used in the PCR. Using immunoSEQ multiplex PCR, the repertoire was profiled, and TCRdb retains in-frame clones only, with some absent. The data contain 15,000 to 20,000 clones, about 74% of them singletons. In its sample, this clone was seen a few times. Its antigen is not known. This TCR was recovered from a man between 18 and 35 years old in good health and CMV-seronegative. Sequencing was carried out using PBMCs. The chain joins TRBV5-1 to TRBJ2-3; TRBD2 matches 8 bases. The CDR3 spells CASSLFGTREDTQYF. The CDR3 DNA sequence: TGCGCCAGCAGCTTGTTCGGGACTAGAGAGGATACGCAGTATTTT. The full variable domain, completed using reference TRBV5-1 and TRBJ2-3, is KAGVTQTPRYLIKTRGQQVTLSCSPISGHRSVSWYQQTPGQGLQFLFEYFSETQRNKGNFPGRFSGRQFSNSRSEMNVSTLELGDSALYLCASSLFGTREDTQYFGPGTRLTVL.